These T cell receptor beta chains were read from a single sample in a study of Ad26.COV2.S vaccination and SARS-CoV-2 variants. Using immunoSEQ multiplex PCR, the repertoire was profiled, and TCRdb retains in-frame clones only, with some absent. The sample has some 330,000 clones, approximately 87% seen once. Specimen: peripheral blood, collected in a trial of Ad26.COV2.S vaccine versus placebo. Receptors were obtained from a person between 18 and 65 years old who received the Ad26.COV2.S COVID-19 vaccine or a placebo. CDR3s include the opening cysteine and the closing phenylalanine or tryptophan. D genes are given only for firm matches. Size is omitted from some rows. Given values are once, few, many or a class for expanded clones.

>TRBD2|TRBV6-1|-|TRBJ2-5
TGTGCCAGCAGTGCAGGGACTAGCGGGAGGGCCATAGGAGAGACCCAGTACTTC
CASSAGTSGRAIGETQYF
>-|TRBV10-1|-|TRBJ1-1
TGCGCCAGCAGTGTGGCCCAGGGTGGCACTGAAGCTTTCTTT
CASSVAQGGTEAFF
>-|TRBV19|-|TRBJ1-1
TGTGCCAGTAGTATAGGGAGGTGGGAAGCTTTCTTT
CASSIGRWEAFF
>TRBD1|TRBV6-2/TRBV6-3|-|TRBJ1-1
TGTGCCAGCAGTGGACAGGGACGGGAATACACTGAAGCTTTCTTT
CASSGQGREYTEAFF
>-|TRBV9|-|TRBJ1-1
TGTGCCAGCAGCGCAGGGAGGAACACTGAAGCTTTCTTT
CASSAGRNTEAFF
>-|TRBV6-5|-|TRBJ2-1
TGTGCCAGCAGACCACTGGGACGGAATGAGCAGTTCTTC
CASRPLGRNEQFF
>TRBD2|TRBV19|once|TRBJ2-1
TGTGCCAGTAGTATAGTACGGGGGGGTTACAATGAGCAGTTCTTC
CASSIVRGGYNEQFF
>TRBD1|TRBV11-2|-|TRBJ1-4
TGTGCCAGCAGTCGAAGGGACAGGGGAAAACTGTTTTTT
CASSRRDRGKLFF
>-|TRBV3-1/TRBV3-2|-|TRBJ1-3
TGTGCCAGCAGCCAAGAATTTTCGGGCTATGGAAACACCATATATTTT
CASSQEFSGYGNTIYF
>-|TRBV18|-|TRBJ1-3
TGTGCCAGCTCCCTTGACAGTGGAAACACCATATATTTT
CASSLDSGNTIYF
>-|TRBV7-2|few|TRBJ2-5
TGTGCCAGCAGCGGGGTCCAAGAGACCCAGTACTTC
CASSGVQETQYF
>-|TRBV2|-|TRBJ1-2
TGTGCCAGCAGTCTCAGTAAGGGCTACACCTTC
CASSLSKGYTF
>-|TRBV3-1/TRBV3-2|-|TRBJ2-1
TGTGCCAGCAGCCAAGTTAAAGGGGAAAGGAACAATGAGCAGTTCTTC
CASSQVKGERNNEQFF
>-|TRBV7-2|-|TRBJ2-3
TGTGCCACCCGACAGGGCACAGATACGCAGTATTTT
CATRQGTDTQYF
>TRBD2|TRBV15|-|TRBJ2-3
TGTGCCACCAGCAGAGATCGGACTAGCACCTTCACGCAGTATTTT
CATSRDRTSTFTQYF
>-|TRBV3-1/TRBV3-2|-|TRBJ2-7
TGTGCCAGCAGCCACGTGGTCCGGGGGTACTACGAGCAGTACTTC
CASSHVVRGYYEQYF
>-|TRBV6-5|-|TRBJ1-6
TGTGCCAGCAGTTACTCGTGGAGGTCAAATTCACCCCTCCACTTT
CASSYSWRSNSPLHF
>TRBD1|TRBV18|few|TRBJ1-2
TGTGCCAGCTCACCGGAGGGGGCAAATGGCTACACCTTC
CASSPEGANGYTF
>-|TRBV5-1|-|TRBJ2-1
TGCGCCAGCAGCTTGACAGGGAGCTCCTACAATGAGCAGTTCTTC
CASSLTGSSYNEQFF
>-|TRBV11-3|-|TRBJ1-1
TGTGCCAGCAGCTCCCCAACGGTATCTGTAAACACTGAAGCTTTCTTT
CASSSPTVSVNTEAFF
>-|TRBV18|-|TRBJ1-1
TGTGCCAGCATCAGCAGCGTCATGAACACTGAAGCTTTCTTT
CASISSVMNTEAFF
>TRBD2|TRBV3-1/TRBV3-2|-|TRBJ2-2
TGTGCCAGCAGCCCCCGACTAGCAGTACGTACCGGGGAGCTGTTTTTT
CASSPRLAVRTGELFF
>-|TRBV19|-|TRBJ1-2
TGTGCCAGTAGTATACCCCGGGGACACTATGGCTACACCTTC
CASSIPRGHYGYTF
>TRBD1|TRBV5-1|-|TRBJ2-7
TGCGCCAGCAGCAACAGGACAGGCACCTACGAGCAGTACTTC
CASSNRTGTYEQYF
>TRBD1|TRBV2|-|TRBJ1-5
TGTGCCAGCAGTGAAGGGACAGGGTACGATCAGCCCCAGCATTTT
CASSEGTGYDQPQHF
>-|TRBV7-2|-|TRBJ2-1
TGTGCCAGCAGCTTAGGCGGGGCCACCTACAATGAGCAGTTCTTC
CASSLGGATYNEQFF
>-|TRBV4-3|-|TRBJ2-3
TGCGCCAGCAGCCTACAAACGAGTGCTACGCAGTATTTT
CASSLQTSATQYF
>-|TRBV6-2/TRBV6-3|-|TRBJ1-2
TGTGCCAGCAGTTACAGTGCGCAGGGAGGAGGTGGCAAAGGAGGCTACACCTTC
CASSYSAQGGGGKGGYTF
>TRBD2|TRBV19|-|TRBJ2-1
TGTGCCAGCAGGTCTAGGACTAGCGGCTACAATGAGCAGTTCTTC
CASRSRTSGYNEQFF
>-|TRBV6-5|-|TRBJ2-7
TGTGCCAGCCCTGGGCAGGATTTTACCTACGAGCAGTACTTC
CASPGQDFTYEQYF
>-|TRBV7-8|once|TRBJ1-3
TGTGCCAGCAGCTCTGAGTCTGGAAACACCATATATTTT
CASSSESGNTIYF
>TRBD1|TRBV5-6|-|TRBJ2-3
TGTGCCAGCAGCCCCCCGTATGTAGGGGGCGCAGATACGCAGTATTTT
CASSPPYVGGADTQYF
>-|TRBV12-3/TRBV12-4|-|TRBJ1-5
TGTGCCAGCAGTGTGGATGGCAATCAGCCCCAGCATTTT
CASSVDGNQPQHF
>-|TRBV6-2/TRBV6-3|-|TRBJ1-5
TGTGCCAGCAGTTCCGGGGTGGAGAGCAATCAGCCCCAGCATTTT
CASSSGVESNQPQHF
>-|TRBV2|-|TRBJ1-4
TGTGCCAGCAGTGAAATGAAACAGTATAATGAAAAACTGTTTTTT
CASSEMKQYNEKLFF
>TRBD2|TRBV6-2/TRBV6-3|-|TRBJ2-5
TGTGCCAGCAGCCCGAGGCGGGGCCTAGCGGGGGGAGGAGAGACCCAGTACTTC
CASSPRRGLAGGGETQYF
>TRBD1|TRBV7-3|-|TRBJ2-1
TGTGCCAGCAGCTCCGCAGGGCGACAGGGGGGCCGGAGCTCCTACAATGAGCAGTTCTTC
CASSSAGRQGGRSSYNEQFF
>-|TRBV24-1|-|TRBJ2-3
TGTGCCACCAGTGATTTAAGTCTAGGGTCAGATACGCAGTATTTT
CATSDLSLGSDTQYF
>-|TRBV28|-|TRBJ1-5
TGTGCCAGCAGTTTAAAGCTCAGGGTTAATCAGCCCCAGCATTTT
CASSLKLRVNQPQHF
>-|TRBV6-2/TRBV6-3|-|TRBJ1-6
TGTGCCAGCAGTGACACACAGTACCATAATTCACCCCTCCACTTT
CASSDTQYHNSPLHF
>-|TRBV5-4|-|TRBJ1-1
TGTGCCAGCAGCTTTGGGGGGACGGAAGAAGCTTTCTTT
CASSFGGTEEAFF
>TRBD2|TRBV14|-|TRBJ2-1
TGTGCCAGCAGCCAAGGACCACGGGGCGGGAGCGCCCGGATGGGGGAGCAGTTCTTC
CASSQGPRGGSARMGEQFF
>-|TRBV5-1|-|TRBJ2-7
TGCGCCAGCAGCTTGGAAATCGCCTACGAGCAGTACTTC
CASSLEIAYEQYF
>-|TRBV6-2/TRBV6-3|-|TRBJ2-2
TGTGCCAGCAGCCAGACTAGGCCGAACACCGGGGAGCTGTTTTTT
CASSQTRPNTGELFF